What follows are 5 T cell receptor beta chains derived from one specimen sequenced in a study of Graves' ophthalmopathy and Graves' hyperthyroidism. For repertoire sequencing, the TCR beta CDR3 regions were amplified from RNA transcripts. RT-PCR was first run with HTBI primers, then multiplex PCR in a second round. TCRdb recomputed calls from the multiplex PCR reads with MiXCR, one row per CDR3 protein. The sample holds 900,000 to 1,200,000 distinct CDR3 sequences, less than 45% seen once. Input material: peripheral blood or thyroid tissue (not recorded which). The source is an adult man with Graves' hyperthyroidism.

In the case of this clonotype: This may arise from a read error, as a much more abundant clone is one base away. Likely a read error: the CDR3 ends without its conserved phenylalanine or tryptophan. The chain has TRBV12-3 or TRBV12-4 and TRBJ2-5, with D perhaps matching TRBD2 (6 bases). The CDR3 consists of 14 residues. Trimming cost V 6 bases and J 1 base, with 12 bases left between them. CDR3 residues: CASREGVAQETQYL. The CDR3 coding sequence is TGTGCCAGCAGGGAGGGAGTAGCCCAAGAGACCCAGTACCTC.

This clonotype has only a few counts. V gene TRBV19 combines with J gene TRBJ1-5; no clear D gene. The CDR3 is 15 amino acids. The V end lost 11 bases, the J end lost 0 bases, and 17 bases lay between the germline ends. Germline values: CDR1 LNHDA, CDR2 SQIVND (reference sequence). CDR3 sequence reads: CAWSVGSISNQPQHF. CDR3 sequence (DNA): TGTGCCTGGAGTGTGGGCAGTATTAGCAATCAGCCCCAGCATTTT.

This clonotype has ten or more counts. V is TRBV10-3 and J is TRBJ1-1, with D maybe TRBD1 (6 bases). Germline CDR1 ENHRY, CDR2 SYGVKD. V was trimmed by 7 bases and J by 5 bases, leaving 11 bases between them. The CDR3 length is 12 residues. CDR3 nucleotides: TGTGCCATCAAGGGGGTGAGAACTGAAGCTTTCTTT. Its protein is CAIKGVRTEAFF.

This clonotype was seen more than once but under ten times. The CDR3, as DNA: TGCGCCAGCAGCGCCCGGACTAGCGGGGTTCGATACGAGCAGTACTTC. Translating it yields CASSARTSGVRYEQYF. The gene calls are TRBV4-1 and TRBJ2-7; TRBD2 matches at 12 bases. CDR3 size: 16 residues. Trimming cost V 5 bases and J 4 bases; bases outside gene matches: 9. CDR1 MGHRA and CDR2 YSYEKL come from the germline V gene.

This clonotype was seen repeatedly, ten times or more. This chain links TRBV7-2 with TRBJ2-5; tentatively, D is TRBD2 (6 bases). This CDR3 has 16 residues. The germline V gene encodes CDR1 SGHTA and CDR2 FQGNSA. With 7 bases removed from V and 4 bases from J, the gap between germline ends came to 22 bases. CDR3 loop: CASTGIRGGTGETQYF. CDR3 DNA sequence: TGTGCCAGCACCGGGATCCGGGGCGGGACGGGAGAGACCCAGTACTTC.